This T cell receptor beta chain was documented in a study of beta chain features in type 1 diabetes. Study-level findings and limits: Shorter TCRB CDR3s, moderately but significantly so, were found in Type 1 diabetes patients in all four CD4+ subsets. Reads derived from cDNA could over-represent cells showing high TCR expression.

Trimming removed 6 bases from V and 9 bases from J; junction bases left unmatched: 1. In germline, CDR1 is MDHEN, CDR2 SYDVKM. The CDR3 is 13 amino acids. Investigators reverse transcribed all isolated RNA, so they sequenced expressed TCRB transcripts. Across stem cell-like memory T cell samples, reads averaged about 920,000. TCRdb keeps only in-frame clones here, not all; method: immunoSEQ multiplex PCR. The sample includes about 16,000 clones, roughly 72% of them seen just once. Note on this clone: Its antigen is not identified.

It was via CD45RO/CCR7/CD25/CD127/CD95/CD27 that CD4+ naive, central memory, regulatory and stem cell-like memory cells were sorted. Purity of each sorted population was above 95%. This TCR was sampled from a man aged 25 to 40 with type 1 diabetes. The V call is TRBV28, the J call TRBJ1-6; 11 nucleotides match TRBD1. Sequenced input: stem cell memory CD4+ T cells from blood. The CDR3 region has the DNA TGTGCCAGCAGGGGACAGGGGGGTTCACCCCTCCACTTT. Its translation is CASRGQGGSPLHF. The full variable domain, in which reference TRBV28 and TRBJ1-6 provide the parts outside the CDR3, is DVKVTQSSRYLVKRTGEKVFLECVQDMDHENMFWYRQDPGLGLRLIYFSYDVKMKEKGDIPEGYSVSREKKERFSLILESASTNQTSMYLCASRGQGGSPLHFGNGTRLTVT.